These 18 T cell receptor beta chains were sequenced from one sample in a study of CD8+ T cells in alopecia areata. Sample treatment: oral pan-JAK inhibitor, 5-10 mg twice daily. As the sequencing template, cDNA was produced by extracting RNA and reverse transcribing it. TCRdb's table, derived via immunoSEQ multiplex PCR, lists solely in-frame clones and lacks some. The sample comprises some 170,000 clones, 58% of which are singletons, and about a sixth rests with the top ten. Source: CD4+ T cells sorted from blood, taken at approximately week 60, from a patient treated with tofacitinib. The receptors derive from a human donor with alopecia areata.

The chain employs TRBV30 and TRBJ1-1, with TRBD1 identical over 7 bases. Germline-derived CDR1 and CDR2 are GTSNPN and SVGIG (reference sequence). The CDR3 covers 17 residues. Trimming removed 3 bases from V and 1 base from J; junction bases left unmatched: 14. Written as DNA, the CDR3 is TGTGCCTGGAGACCAGTATCGACAGGGACAAGGAACACTGAAGCTTTCTTT. Its translation is CAWRPVSTGTRNTEAFF.

Only a few counts were recorded for this clone. This CDR3 reads CASSPKPQYSHEQYF. The CDR3 DNA follows: TGTGCCAGCAGCCCCAAACCTCAATACTCTCACGAGCAGTACTTC. The gene calls are TRBV5-4 and TRBJ2-7; D unclear. The V gene's germline CDR1 is SGHNT and CDR2 YYREEE (reference sequence). With 4 bases removed from V and 5 bases from J, the gap between germline ends came to 19 bases. The CDR3 spans 15 residues.

This chain connects TRBV6-1 to TRBJ2-1; D is perhaps TRBD1 (5 bases). The length of the CDR3 is 15 residues. Germline CDR1 is MNHNS and CDR2 is SASEGT. Trimming removed 6 bases from V and 0 bases from J, with 12 bases in between. The CDR3 is CASSPTVLSYNEQFF. In DNA, the CDR3 is TGTGCCAGCAGCCCGACAGTCCTCTCCTACAATGAGCAGTTCTTC.

The V and J genes are TRBV30 and TRBJ2-3; D gene unclear. Germline lookup yields CDR1 GTSNPN and CDR2 SVGIG (reference sequence). The CDR3 length is 13 residues. Trimming left V 2 bases short and J 2 bases short, with 8 bases between. The CDR3 protein is CAWSRVYTDTQYF. The CDR3 DNA reads as TGTGCCTGGAGTCGGGTCTACACAGATACGCAGTATTTT.

The V and J genes are TRBV6-1 and TRBJ1-5; D gene ambiguous. Germline CDR1 and CDR2: MNHNS and SASEGT. The V end lost 8 bases, the J end lost 0 bases, and 8 bases lay between the germline ends. The CDR3 has 13 amino acids. CDR3 protein: CASLVHSNQPQHF. The DNA of the CDR3 is TGTGCCAGCTTGGTCCATAGCAATCAGCCCCAGCATTTT.

This clone was seen a few times. The chain employs TRBV7-9 and TRBJ2-1; 9 bases line up with TRBD2. After removal of 6 bases from V and 7 bases from J, the junction contained 13 bases not matched to a gene. CDR3 length: 16 amino acids. Germline-derived CDR1 and CDR2 are SEHNR and FQNEAQ (reference sequence). DNA for the CDR3: TGTGCCAGCAGGCCACCCGGGACTAGCACTAGTAATGAGCAGTTCTTC. Protein product: CASRPPGTSTSNEQFF.

V usage is TRBV7-8 and J usage is TRBJ2-5; 8 bases align to TRBD2. V shed 5 bases, J shed 5 bases, and the junction held 19 bases outside the gene matches. This CDR3 contains 18 residues. Per the germline V gene, CDR1 is SGHVS and CDR2 is FQNEAQ. CDR3 loop: CASSTSRGGATISETQYF. In DNA form, the CDR3 reads TGTGCCAGCAGCACCAGCCGGGGGGGGGCGACAATCTCGGAGACCCAGTACTTC. Filled out from reference TRBV7-8 and TRBJ2-5, the complete variable domain reads GAGVSQSPRYKVAKRGQDVALRCDPISGHVSLFWYQQALGQGPEFLTYFQNEAQLDKSGLPSDRFFAERPEGSVSTLKIQRTQQEDSAVYLCASSTSRGGATISETQYFGPGTRLLVL.

The CDR3 sequence: CASTPVGQAGDTQYF. In DNA form, the CDR3 reads TGTGCCAGCACCCCAGTTGGGCAGGCAGGGGATACGCAGTATTTT. The chain uses TRBV7-6 and TRBJ2-3, with D perhaps matching TRBD1 (5 bases). Trimming removed 7 bases from V and 6 bases from J, with 20 bases in between. The CDR3 sequence is 15 residues long. Per the germline V gene, CDR1 is SGHVS and CDR2 is FNYEAQ.

This clone has only a few counts. The chain is built from TRBV7-8 and TRBJ1-5, with TRBD1 matching over 7 bases. The CDR3 has 16 amino acids. J gave up 0 bases and V 4 bases, and 6 bases lay outside the gene matches. Germline assignment: CDR1 SGHVS and CDR2 FQNEAQ. This CDR3 is CASSSGQVLSNQPQHF. DNA for the CDR3: TGTGCCAGCAGCTCCGGACAGGTTCTTAGCAATCAGCCCCAGCATTTT.

This clone was counted only a few times. The chain employs TRBV29-1 and TRBJ1-1; D uncertain. The CDR3 length is 14 residues. The germline gives CDR1 SQVTM, CDR2 ANQGSEA. V dropped 4 bases and J dropped 3 bases, with 15 bases sitting between them. The DNA for the CDR3 is TGCAGCGTTGTGGTCAATAGCGGGGACACTGAAGCTTTCTTT. It codes for CSVVVNSGDTEAFF.

The chain couples TRBV30 to TRBJ1-1; weak D call: TRBD1 (5 bases). From germline, CDR1 is GTSNPN and CDR2 SVGIG (reference sequence). This CDR3 spans 13 amino acids. Trimming cost V 3 bases and J 3 bases, with 11 bases left between them. CDR3 sequence (DNA): TGTGCCTGGAGCCGGGACCAGGACACTGAAGCTTTCTTT. This encodes CAWSRDQDTEAFF.

V is TRBV25-1 and J is TRBJ2-7, with 12 bases fitting TRBD2. V lost 4 bases to trimming and J lost 6 bases; unmatched junction nucleotides: 10. Germline loops: CDR1 MGHDK, CDR2 SYGVNS. This CDR3 spans 16 amino acids. CDR3 loop: CASSGILAGGRGEQYF. CDR3 nucleotides: TGTGCCAGCAGTGGGATCCTAGCGGGGGGGCGAGGCGAGCAGTACTTC.

The chain carries TRBV30 and TRBJ1-2; D ambiguous. The V end lost 2 bases, the J end lost 4 bases, and 11 bases lay between the germline ends. Germline assignment: CDR1 GTSNPN and CDR2 SVGIG (reference sequence). The CDR3 runs to 13 residues. For the CDR3, the DNA is TGTGCCTGGAGTAGCTCCGGACCCTATGGCTACACCTTC. Its translation: CAWSSSGPYGYTF.

This chain uses TRBV6-5 with TRBJ2-7, with 10 bases that match TRBD2. With 5 bases clipped from V and 0 bases from J, the junction kept 1 base outside the gene matches. The CDR3 extends over 14 amino acids. Per germline, CDR1 MNHEY and CDR2 SVGAGI. The chain's CDR3 is CASSLAGDSYEQYF. The CDR3 DNA sequence: TGTGCCAGCAGTCTAGCGGGGGACTCCTACGAGCAGTACTTC.

V gene TRBV5-1 combines with J gene TRBJ2-5; D gene ambiguous. The V gene lost 3 bases and the J gene lost 5 bases, with 14 bases spanning the gap. Germline V gene lookup returns CDR1 SGHRS and CDR2 YFSETQ. The CDR3 contains 14 residues. CDR3 nucleotides: TGCGCCAGCAGCTGGGGTTCGCGGTCGGAGACCCAGTACTTC. Protein product: CASSWGSRSETQYF. Full variable domain (remainder filled in from reference TRBV5-1 and TRBJ2-5): KAGVTQTPRYLIKTRGQQVTLSCSPISGHRSVSWYQQTPGQGLQFLFEYFSETQRNKGNFPGRFSGRQFSNSRSEMNVSTLELGDSALYLCASSWGSRSETQYFGPGTRLLVL.

The chain combines TRBV11-2 with TRBJ2-1; possible D gene TRBD2, 6 bases. V shed 1 base and J shed 11 bases, with 18 bases lying between them. The CDR3 has 15 residues. The germline V gene encodes CDR1 SGHAT and CDR2 FQNNGV. Here the CDR3 DNA reads TGTGCCAGCAGCTTAGGGTCGGGCAGGCTAGCGAAGCAGTTCTTC. Amino acids: CASSLGSGRLAKQFF.

The chain is built from TRBV6-6 and TRBJ1-1; D not resolved. The CDR3 consists of 11 residues. Between the trimmed V and J ends, which lost 6 bases and 3 bases, there was a span of 5 bases. Germline-derived CDR1 and CDR2 are MNHNY and SVGAGI (reference sequence). CDR3 sequence reads: CASSQDTEAFF. The CDR3 bases are TGTGCCAGCAGCCAGGACACTGAAGCTTTCTTT.

This sequence joins TRBV6-6 and TRBJ2-5, with 7 bases matching TRBD1. The J segment lost 4 bases and the V segment lost 2 bases, leaving 1 base of the junction unmatched. CDR3 length equals 13 residues. In germline, CDR1 is MNHNY, CDR2 SVGAGI (reference sequence). The CDR3 is CASSYRGRETQYF. In nucleotides, the CDR3 is TGTGCCAGCAGTTACAGGGGGCGAGAGACCCAGTACTTC.